This T cell receptor (beta chain) was recorded in a study of cytomegalovirus exposure and HLA in healthy donors (dated by TCRdb to about 2017). Study-wide context: In an earlier analysis of around 540 of the donors, about 270 Gb of sequence data and 100 million or so unique TCR beta sequences from roughly 190 million T cells were reported. An early release that covered some 630 HLA-typed donors contained 300 to 350 gigabases of sequencing data and 65 million to 100 million unique TCR sequences. The study aimed to test whether signatures of past pathogen exposure could be identified by cataloging public T cell receptors. Donor age, sex, ethnicity and CMV serostatus were collected together with the repertoire data. On average, roughly 250,000 unique TCR beta nucleotide sequences were sequenced per donor among 350 to 400 genotyped donors of the cohort, with roughly 18% of those sequences being non-productive. To decide whether each TCR beta V gene segment behaved as functional or pseudogenic, an earlier analysis of some 570 of the donors relied on high-throughput TCR beta sequencing. Typing coverage differed by locus: A, B, C, DRB1 and DQB1 were typed in roughly 629-640 donors, DQA1 in approximately 520, DPA1 in 600 to 610, and DPB1 in around 490. The study used immunosequencing to profile the T cell repertoires of approximately 690 subjects and linked those repertoires to cytomegalovirus serostatus. To study patterns of TCR occurrence, a later analysis re-analyzed previously published TCR beta repertoires from around 700 donors and added high-resolution HLA genotyping. Of the approximately 400 genotyped donors, about 84% fell in the genetic ancestry cluster associated with self-reported Caucasian donors. A later genetic analysis took genome-wide SNP genotypes for about 55% of the roughly 700 donors and used that subset as a discovery cohort. Both class I and class II loci were covered by HLA typing, at four-digit resolution. High-throughput TCR immunosequencing, statistical association of individual TCRs with disease status, and machine learning were combined to predict cytomegalovirus infection status. A separate validation cohort of approximately 130 different subjects was used in addition to the 666-subject first cohort. Rather than drawing on any new phenotypic data, the later analysis identified candidate immune exposures from TCR beta sequences and the way those sequences occurred across donors. All discovery cohort repertoires had been generated using a single sequencing platform. Roughly 5 DR-DQ haplotypes were handled as single units for association and clustering, since linkage in the cohort was strong. Broader findings and caveats from the paper: In this cohort, only TCR beta chains were sequenced, and detectable features were limited by the absence of alpha or paired-chain data. Because HLA typing was missing for some donors at each locus, association tests included only the typed subset. Several of the top co-occurrence clusters appeared to be linked to parvovirus B19, influenza, CMV and Epstein-Barr virus, according to a later analysis. A later genetic analysis reported fewer N-insertions in productive TCRs among donors in an Asian-associated ancestry cluster than the roughly 700-donor mean. According to a later analysis, TCR association rates differed among HLA loci, with DRB1 alleles showing the most associated TCRs and HLA-C alleles showing the fewest. It was suggested by the authors that the approach could potentially be generalized to other disease states and immunological phenotypes. The classifier was reported to diagnose cytomegalovirus status with high specificity and sensitivity in both the original and validation cohorts. The 87-base-pair reads could not distinguish some IMGT-functional V segments, including TRBV6-2 and TRBV6-3, so those segments were excluded. CMV serostatus was the only immune exposure information available for the cohort. In a later analysis, HLA-associated TCR beta chains were found to be more clonally expanded and to have lower generation probabilities than equally common non-associated chains. A later genetic analysis associated a missense DCLRE1C variant with V-gene and J-gene trimming of TCR beta chains, and an independent cohort replicated the association. According to a later analysis, most CMV-associated TCR beta chains appeared to be HLA-restricted, and the HLA associations seemed to be driven largely by CMV exposure. A further reported finding was that TCR beta sequences accurately predicted the HLA-A and HLA-B alleles for most subjects in the first cohort. When HLA alleles, especially DR and DQ, strongly co-occurred, TCR associations were difficult to assign to individual alleles. A cluster of highly shared sequence variants was judged likely to be a technical artifact of the sequencing pipeline. A few of the identified cytomegalovirus-associated TCR beta chains were confirmed in vitro to be specific for cytomegalovirus antigens. The study listed over 150 TCR beta chains as associated with cytomegalovirus. In an earlier analysis of some 640 of the donors, most TCR beta V segments were observed in productive rearrangements about 90% or about 30% of the time, broadly matching IMGT annotations. In a later analysis, around 15,000 TCR beta sequences were associated with specific HLA alleles at a false discovery rate of 0.05. Approximately 16 rarely observed V segments, including chromosome 9 orphons, were excluded from the earlier analysis of approximately 600 of the donors because counts were too low. Linkage disequilibrium might explain the correlated functional status among segregating V segments, but an unknown experimental factor could not be excluded. Most TCR sequences were observed very rarely across donors, whereas some public TCRs were present in many individuals. Presence/absence analyses assumed roughly uniform sequencing depth across donors, an assumption that may not hold.

Counted from cysteine to phenylalanine, this CDR3 has 12 amino acids. CDR3 DNA only is kept here, 36 bases in frame from base 1. CDR1 SEHNR and CDR2 FQNEAQ are derived from the germline V gene (reference sequence). As for this clone: The antigen this receptor binds is unknown. A read error may produce the germline difference seen at one junction end.

The cohort consisted of hundreds of healthy bone marrow donors. At the time of sampling, all cohort members were nominally healthy, though unrecorded immune exposures were likely present. The donor tested CMV seropositive, placing the donor among the approximately 290 seropositive members of the cohort. Every donor gave a peripheral blood sample, and the peripheral blood mononuclear cells from that sample were used for TCR beta sequencing. The Qiagen DNeasy Blood Extraction Kit was used to extract genomic DNA from the blood cell samples. Libraries were prepared through the immunoSEQ multiplex PCR assay. For the multiplex PCR, a mixture combining 60 forward primers for TCR Vbeta segments and 13 reverse primers for TCR Jbeta segments was used. The CDR3 region of rearranged TCR beta genes was amplified from genomic DNA with a multiplex PCR assay. On the Illumina HiSeq System, the amplified TCR beta libraries were sequenced as 87-base-pair reads. Regarding the original processing steps: A later analysis counted approximately 76 million unique TCR beta chains across the 666 repertoires, and 9 million to 14 million of these chains were shared by at least two donors. Raw reads were error-corrected and collapsed into unique sequences by a nearest-neighbor algorithm in which closely related sequences were merged to remove PCR and sequencing errors. CDR3 sequences were aligned to IMGT reference sequences to assign V, D and J gene segments. For a sequence to be retained, a match of at least six nucleotides to both a V gene segment and a J gene segment was required. A rearrangement counted as productive if the CDR3 had no stop codons and remained in frame with V and J, and every other rearrangement counted as non-productive. Following IMGT convention, CDR3 was defined as the stretch from the second conserved V-encoded cysteine up to the conserved J-encoded phenylalanine. In an earlier analysis of some 550 of the donors, sequences lacking an unambiguous match to a single V gene segment were excluded. In an earlier analysis of about 590 of the donors, a V segment was called functional when productive rearrangements were above 56.7%, and segregating when the standard deviation between donors exceeded 5%. To diagnose cytomegalovirus status from the catalog of TCR beta chain sequences, a statistical classification framework was built. V and J gene assignment, in a later analysis, came from comparing TCR nucleotide sequences with IMGT/GENE-DB human TR gene sequences. The TCRdist pipeline was used in a later analysis to assign CDR3 sequences and most-parsimonious VDJ recombination scenarios. In a later analysis, every TCR beta chain was defined by the combination of its CDR3 amino acid sequence and its V-gene family, and reads without a unique V-gene family were dropped. A later analysis removed 600 or so highly shared, low-generation-probability nucleotide sequences to deal with suspected cross-contamination and a sequencing artifact. In a later analysis, a clonal expansion index for each public chain was calculated from normalized within-repertoire ranks of inferred template counts. In a later analysis, generation probabilities were computed using a VDJ recombination model fitted to out-of-frame rearrangements, and the results were checked against IGoR. Hypergeometric tests were used in a later analysis to score TCR-TCR, TCR-HLA and TCR-CMV co-occurrence, with a repertoire-size bias correction applied to the TCR pairs. To estimate false discovery rates, a later analysis permuted the HLA or CMV assignments 20 times. In a later analysis, co-occurring TCRs were grouped using DBSCAN, with TCRdist sequence similarity added in when clustering inside HLA-allele-positive subsets. Repertoires with fewer than 30,000 or more than 120,000 public chains were left out of co-occurrence clustering, as were about 5 repertoires with anomalous nucleotide sharing. Drawn from immuneACCESS, this table holds only the in-frame rearrangements with V and J called that TCRdb kept. Clones are partly lost; checked studies trace under half to an unresolved V gene and leave the rest unexplained. That table is the source of V, J and clone size, and D and trimming were worked out from the DNA. Present in this sample are about 110,000 clones, 75% to 90% of which were seen just once. The ten biggest clones cover 6.9% of the sample.

Source material: PBMCs. The chain is made from TRBV7-9 and TRBJ1-1; TRBD1 lines up with 7 middle nucleotides. The TCR was taken from a man younger than 40 in good health and CMV-seropositive. DNA sequence: TGTTCCAGCAGCTCGGACAGGTATGAAGCTTTCTTT. It codes for CSSSSDRYEAFF.